Detailed here is one TCR beta chain. The data derive from a study of memory CD4+ T cells and cytomegalovirus serostatus. Under the authors' procedure: After removing out-of-frame reads, 2 million to 2.5 million distinct TCRbeta sequences remained. Sequenced by immunoSEQ multiplex PCR; TCRdb stores in-frame clones only, minus some. V, J and clone size are taken as reported in that table, and D and trimming were inferred from the DNA itself. The sample contains more than 45,000 clones, about 81% of which appear only once. V shed 3 bases and J 6 bases; nucleotides not matched to a gene: 12. CDR1 is MRHNA, CDR2 SNTAGT, per germline. CDR3 length: 17 amino acids. Single viable CD3+CD4+CD8-CD45RO+ cells were sorted as the memory CD4+ T cells.

This receptor was obtained from an adult in good health and CMV-seronegative. The sequenced sample was memory CD4+ T cells from blood. The chain carries TRBV6-4 and TRBJ2-7; 12 bases are shared with TRBD2. CDR3 sequence reads: CASSDASGRASIREQYF. In DNA form, the CDR3 reads TGTGCCAGCAGTGATGCTAGCGGGAGGGCTTCCATACGCGAGCAGTACTTC.